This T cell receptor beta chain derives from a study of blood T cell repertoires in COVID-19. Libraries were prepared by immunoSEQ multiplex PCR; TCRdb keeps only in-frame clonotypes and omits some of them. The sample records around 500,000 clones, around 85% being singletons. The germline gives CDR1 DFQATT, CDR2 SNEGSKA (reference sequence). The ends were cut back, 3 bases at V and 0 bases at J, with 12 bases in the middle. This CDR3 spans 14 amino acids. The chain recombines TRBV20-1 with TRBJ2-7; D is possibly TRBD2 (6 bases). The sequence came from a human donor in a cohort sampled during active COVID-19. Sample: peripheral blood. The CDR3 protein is CSASRGGTSYEQYF. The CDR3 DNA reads TGCAGTGCTAGTCGCGGCGGGACCTCCTACGAGCAGTACTTC.